This T cell receptor beta chain was identified in a study of OX40 agonist ivuxolimab in advanced cancers. Assay: immunoSEQ multiplex PCR; the TCRdb copy retains only in-frame clones and omits some. Of more than 60,000 clones in the sample, more than 85% were seen once. Trimming took 0 bases from V and 8 from J, leaving 11 bases between them. Per the germline V gene, CDR1 is SGHRS and CDR2 is YFSETQ. The CDR3 runs to 13 residues. This chain links TRBV5-1 with TRBJ1-2; D unresolved. The source material was CD4+ or CD8+ T cells sorted from blood, sampled in a trial of the OX40 agonist ivuxolimab. The TCR originated in an adult with an advanced solid tumor such as melanoma, head and neck, liver or kidney cancer. The CDR3 loop reads CASSLDLGGGYTF. The CDR3 bases are TGCGCCAGCAGCTTGGATTTGGGAGGCGGCTACACCTTC.